The 32 T cell receptor beta chains presented below share a single source sample, sequenced in a study of CD8 T cells in ankylosing spondylitis. TCRdb itself ran the 5' RACE reads through MiXCR, one entry per CDR3 protein. Among 45,000 or so distinct CDR3 sequences listed, 9.5% to 12% were seen once. Sample: blood, either unsorted or a sorted T cell fraction (not recorded which). The receptors derive from a male donor with ankylosing spondylitis or in good health (not recorded which).

The genes are TRBV2 and TRBJ1-1; no firm D call. The CDR3 totals 14 residues. Trimming removed 6 bases at V and 4 bases at J, with 15 bases between. Germline V lookup: CDR1 SNHLY, CDR2 FYNNEI. The CDR3 region is CASRASWGGTEAFF. The CDR3 nucleotides are TGTGCCAGCAGGGCGTCCTGGGGAGGCACTGAAGCTTTCTTT.

This clonotype was seen only a few times. The V and J genes are TRBV5-1 and TRBJ1-5, with TRBD1 matching 11 bases. Per germline, CDR1 SGHRS and CDR2 YFSETQ. The V and J ends lost 4 bases and 5 bases, in that order; junction bases with no gene match: 5. This CDR3 is built from 15 residues. The CDR3 DNA is TGCGCCAGCAGCCCGGACAGGGGGCTCGATCAGCCCCAGCATTTT. This translates into CASSPDRGLDQPQHF.

In this sample, this clonotype turned up many times. J is TRBJ2-3 and V is TRBV18, with unresolved D. Germline values: CDR1 KGHSH, CDR2 LQKENI. The CDR3 has 12 amino acids. The V end was cut by 4 bases, the J end by 3 bases, with 5 bases between. In DNA form, the CDR3 reads TGTGCCAGCTCACGGGAAACAGATACGCAGTATTTT. Translating it yields CASSRETDTQYF. Drawing the rest from reference TRBV18 and TRBJ2-3, the complete variable domain is NAGVMQNPRHLVRRRGQEARLRCSPMKGHSHVYWYRQLPEEGLKFMVYLQKENIIDESGMPKERFSAEFPKEGPSILRIQQVVRGDSAAYFCASSRETDTQYFGPGTRLTVL.

A note on this clonotype: The junction shows a germline mismatch at one end, possibly a read error. V gene TRBV5-1 combines with J gene TRBJ2-5; 9 positions match TRBD2. The CDR3 sequence is 16 residues long. The germline V gene has CDR1 SGHRS and CDR2 YFSETQ. The CDR3 nucleotides are TGCGCCAGCAGCTTCCTGACTAGCGGTAGAGGAGAGACCCACTACTTC. Translation: CASSFLTSGRGETHYF.

The sample holds many counts of this clonotype. Here the CDR3 DNA reads TGTGCCAGCAGCCAAGATCCCCAGGGGAGTTTTAATGAAAAACTGTTTTTT. Its protein is CASSQDPQGSFNEKLFF. V is TRBV4-2 and J is TRBJ1-4; TRBD1 is a possible D gene (6 bases). Trimming removed 0 bases from V and 4 bases from J, with 15 bases in between. This CDR3 contains 17 residues. CDR1 is LGHNA, CDR2 YNFKEQ, per germline.

The V call is TRBV29-1, the J call TRBJ1-1, with D possibly being TRBD1 (5 bases). This CDR3 region has 15 residues. Germline V gene lookup returns CDR1 SQVTM and CDR2 ANQGSEA. V shed 5 bases and J shed 0 bases, with 16 bases lying between them. The CDR3 spells CSVTGAIGVNTEAFF. CDR3 nucleotide sequence: TGCAGCGTTACCGGGGCCATTGGGGTGAACACTGAAGCTTTCTTT. Looking up the rest from reference TRBV29-1 and TRBJ1-1 gives the full variable domain: SAVISQKPSRDICQRGTSLTIQCQVDSQVTMMFWYRQQPGQSLTLIATANQGSEATYESGFVIDKFPISRPNLTFSTLTVSNMSPEDSSIYLCSVTGAIGVNTEAFFGQGTRLTVV.

This clonotype has at least ten counts. The chain links TRBV5-5 to TRBJ1-4; 8 bases match TRBD1. Trimming took 4 bases from V and 8 from J; bases not matched to a gene: 10. CDR3 length: 15 residues. Germline V gene sequence: CDR1 SGHKS, CDR2 YYEKEE (reference sequence). The CDR3: CASSGDGTGGEKLFF. The CDR3 DNA follows: TGTGCCAGCAGCGGAGACGGGACAGGAGGCGAAAAACTGTTTTTT.

This clonotype was counted ten times or more. This chain links TRBV15 with TRBJ2-2, with unresolved D. CDR3 size: 14 residues. Trimming cost V 0 bases and J 7 bases, with 9 bases left between them. From germline, CDR1 is LNHNV and CDR2 YYDKDF (reference sequence). In DNA, the CDR3 is TGTGCCACCAGCAGAGACCTATCTAGCGGGGAGCTGTTTTTT. This sequence encodes CATSRDLSSGELFF.

There are many counts of this clonotype. The V gene is TRBV11-3, the J gene TRBJ2-7; D not certain. The CDR3 consists of 14 residues. CDR1 SGHNT and CDR2 YENEEA come from the germline V gene. Deletions cut 2 bases from V and 0 bases from J, with 8 bases between. The CDR3 here is CASSLTSSSYEQYF. CDR3 nucleotide sequence: TGTGCCAGCAGCTTAACCTCGAGCTCCTACGAGCAGTACTTC.

This clonotype was seen at least ten times. The V call is TRBV5-1, the J call TRBJ2-2, with D unresolved. V lost 2 bases, J lost 0 bases, and 14 bases lay in between. CDR1 is SGHRS and CDR2 is YFSETQ in the germline V gene. This CDR3 spans 17 amino acids. In DNA form, the CDR3 reads TGCGCCAGCAGCTTAACCCTAAAAGACGCGAACACCGGGGAGCTGTTTTTT. It encodes CASSLTLKDANTGELFF. The whole variable domain, remainder taken from reference TRBV5-1 and TRBJ2-2, is KAGVTQTPRYLIKTRGQQVTLSCSPISGHRSVSWYQQTPGQGLQFLFEYFSETQRNKGNFPGRFSGRQFSNSRSEMNVSTLELGDSALYLCASSLTLKDANTGELFFGEGSRLTVL.

There are a few counts of this clonotype. The chain combines TRBV30 with TRBJ1-6; the D is unclear. V gave up 2 bases and J gave up 9 bases, with 17 bases separating them. The CDR3 runs to 15 residues. CDR1 and CDR2 (germline): GTSNPN, SVGIG (reference sequence). In DNA, the CDR3 is TGTGCCTGGAGTAAGGAATCGGGATACTTTTCACCCCTCCACTTT. Translated: CAWSKESGYFSPLHF.

This clonotype was detected a few times. This chain uses TRBV5-1 with TRBJ1-2, with 8 positions matching TRBD1. CDR1 and CDR2 from the germline V gene are SGHRS and YFSETQ. The CDR3 sequence is 16 residues long. Germline trimming cut 0 bases from V and 3 bases from J; bases unmatched to any gene: 7. The CDR3 spells CASSLVGQGGHYGYTF. DNA of the CDR3: TGCGCCAGCAGCTTGGTCGGACAGGGCGGACACTATGGCTACACCTTC.

Comments on this clonotype: At one end, the junction sequence differs from germline, possibly due to a read error. J is TRBJ1-3 and V is TRBV19; no reliable D call. This CDR3 is 15 amino acids long. Per the germline V gene, CDR1 is LNHDA and CDR2 is SQIVND (reference sequence). The CDR3: CASTGRRSTGNIIYF. CDR3 nucleotides: TGTGCCAGCACTGGGAGAAGGTCGACTGGAAACATCATATATTTT.

This clonotype was counted many times. This sequence joins TRBV5-1 and TRBJ2-3, with D perhaps given as TRBD1 or TRBD2 (5 bases each). The length of the CDR3 is 19 residues. Germline values: CDR1 SGHRS, CDR2 YFSETQ. Trimming left V 4 bases short and J 4 bases short, with 28 bases between. CDR3 region: CASSHGSLPGPGLSDTQYF. In DNA, the CDR3 is TGCGCCAGCAGCCATGGAAGTCTGCCGGGGCCGGGTTTATCAGATACGCAGTATTTT.

This clonotype was counted between two and nine times. The chain is built from TRBV28 and TRBJ1-1; D remains unclear. This CDR3 spans 14 amino acids. Deletions cut 5 bases from V and 0 bases from J, with 10 bases between. Germline V gene data show CDR1 as MDHEN and CDR2 as SYDVKM. The CDR3 DNA reads as TGTGCCAGCAGTCCCACCCGGATGAACACTGAAGCTTTCTTT. This translates into CASSPTRMNTEAFF.

This clonotype was recorded at least ten times. The CDR3 reads CASSLPGQGTDTQYF. The CDR3 nucleotides read TGTGCCAGCAGTCTACCCGGACAGGGAACAGATACGCAGTATTTT. This sequence joins TRBV28 and TRBJ2-3, with 8 bases that match TRBD1. The junction had 7 bases not matched to a gene; V was cut back by 5 bases and J by 3 bases. Germline values: CDR1 MDHEN, CDR2 SYDVKM. The CDR3 runs to 15 residues.

This clonotype was counted ten times or more. The chain carries TRBV29-1 and TRBJ2-6; 7 bases line up with TRBD2. There are 13 residues in the CDR3. Germline V lookup: CDR1 SQVTM, CDR2 ANQGSEA. This CDR3 reads CAGVDSGANVLTF. CDR3 nucleotides: TGCGCGGGGGTTGACTCTGGGGCCAACGTCCTGACTTTC.

In this sample, this clonotype turned up a few times. The chain links TRBV7-2 to TRBJ1-2; possible D gene TRBD1, 5 bases. The V and J ends lost 2 bases and 6 bases respectively, with 10 bases between them. CDR1 is SGHTA and CDR2 is FQGNSA in the germline V gene. This CDR3 has 13 residues. Here the CDR3 reads CASSLPQAHGYTF. The CDR3 DNA reads TGTGCCAGCAGCTTACCACAGGCGCATGGCTACACCTTC.

This clonotype was counted many times. The CDR3 DNA is TGTGCCAGCAGCTCACGGACAGGGTCAGATACGCAGTATTTT. Amino acid sequence: CASSSRTGSDTQYF. The chain joins TRBV11-3 to TRBJ2-3; 8 positions agree with TRBD1. Germline lookup yields CDR1 SGHNT and CDR2 YENEEA. Trimming removed 4 bases from V and 4 bases from J; junction bases left unmatched: 4. The CDR3 runs 14 residues.

This clonotype counts as medium-sized. The chain links TRBV20-1 to TRBJ2-3; D remains unclear. Trimming removed 7 bases at V and 5 bases at J, with 1 base between. This CDR3 is built from 8 residues. From germline, CDR1 is DFQATT and CDR2 SNEGSKA (reference sequence). The CDR3 protein is CSEDTQYF. CDR3 sequence (DNA): TGCAGTGAAGATACGCAGTATTTT.

The CDR3 bases are TGTGCCACTCGACTAGCGCCGGGGTACGAGCAGTACTTC. As protein: CATRLAPGYEQYF. J is TRBJ2-7 and V is TRBV7-1, with TRBD2 matching 8 bases. TRBV7-1 falls under the ORF class, with uncertain function. This CDR3 has 13 residues. The V segment lost 10 bases and the J segment 4 bases; nucleotides outside the gene matches: 9.

About this clonotype itself: One end of the junction varies from germline; a read error may be responsible. The chain combines TRBV12-3 or TRBV12-4 with TRBJ1-5; the D gene is possibly TRBD1 (5 bases). This CDR3 is 17 amino acids long. The CDR3 nucleotides read TGTGTCAGCAGTTTATGGAGCACTAGGGGCTCAAATCAGCCCCAGCATTTT. Protein sequence: CVSSLWSTRGSNQPQHF.

This clonotype was recorded many times. The J gene is TRBJ1-1, the V gene TRBV12-3 or TRBV12-4, with D perhaps matching TRBD1 (6 bases). Trimming removed 5 bases from V and 8 bases from J, with 12 bases in between. The CDR3 has 12 amino acids. The chain's CDR3 is CASSRQATEAFF. CDR3 DNA: TGTGCCAGCAGTAGACAGGCTACCGAAGCTTTCTTT.

Concerning this clonotype: A clone one base away is much larger, so this may be a read error. The chain combines TRBV3-1 with TRBJ2-3; 7 positions match TRBD1. This CDR3 region has 17 residues. CDR1 LGHDT and CDR2 YNNKEL come from the germline V gene (reference sequence). The CDR3 here is CACSQDPVTGSTDTQYF. The CDR3 coding sequence is TGTGCCTGCAGCCAAGATCCGGTGACAGGGAGCACAGATACGCAGTATTTT.

This clonotype was detected many times. V is TRBV12-3 or TRBV12-4 and J is TRBJ1-1; TRBD1 aligns across 8 bases. The CDR3 consists of 13 residues. V lost 6 bases and J lost 7; bases outside the gene matches: 7. As DNA, the CDR3 is TGTGCCAGCAGAAGGACGGGACAGGTTGAAGCTTTCTTT. Translating it yields CASRRTGQVEAFF.

This chain uses TRBV12-3 or TRBV12-4 with TRBJ1-6, with D maybe TRBD1 (6 bases). V was shortened by 5 bases and J by 11 bases, with 10 bases between the two germline ends. The CDR3 is made up of 12 amino acids. CDR3 region: CASSTGFAPLHF. CDR3 coding DNA: TGTGCCAGCAGTACAGGGTTCGCACCCCTCCACTTT.

To note about this clonotype: A much larger clone differs by one base, so this may be a read error. J is TRBJ2-7 and V is TRBV28, with 7 bases matching TRBD1. V gave up 7 bases and J gave up 1 base; unmatched junction bases: 10. Germline V gives CDR1 MDHEN, CDR2 SYDVKM. This CDR3 contains 15 residues. The CDR3 sequence: CASIPPGQRSYEQYF. Written as DNA, the CDR3 is TGTGCCAGCATTCCGCCGGGACAGAGATCCTACGAGCAGTACTTC. The variable domain in full, completed from reference TRBV28 and TRBJ2-7, reads DVKVTQSSRYLVKRTGEKVFLECVQDMDHENMFWYRQDPGLGLRLIYFSYDVKMKEKGDIPEGYSVSREKKERFSLILESASTNQTSMYLCASIPPGQRSYEQYFGPGTRLTVT.

The chain carries TRBV9 and TRBJ1-2; a weak D match, TRBD1 (5 bases). This CDR3 has 15 residues. V was pared by 4 bases and J by 0 bases, with 13 bases between. CDR1 and CDR2 from the germline V gene are SGDLS and YYNGEE. The CDR3 region is CASSPRTWANYGYTF. CDR3 sequence (DNA): TGTGCCAGCAGCCCAAGGACATGGGCTAACTATGGCTACACCTTC.

This clonotype was seen many times. The chain uses TRBV20-1 and TRBJ2-3; D ambiguous. The CDR3 contains 12 residues. From germline, CDR1 is DFQATT and CDR2 SNEGSKA (reference sequence). Between the trimmed V and J ends, which lost 3 bases and 3 bases, there was a span of 7 bases. In DNA, the CDR3 is TGCAGTGCTAGTCGGAGTACAGATACGCAGTATTTT. Protein sequence: CSASRSTDTQYF.

The chain is built from TRBV7-9 and TRBJ2-7; D may be TRBD2 (7 bases). The CDR3 consists of 15 residues. CDR1 and CDR2 from the germline V gene are SEHNR and FQNEAQ (reference sequence). The ends were cut back, 0 bases at V and 6 bases at J, with 15 bases in the middle. This CDR3 reads CASSLARGGSPEQYF. The DNA for the CDR3 is TGTGCCAGCAGCTTAGCGAGGGGGGGGTCCCCCGAGCAGTACTTC.

This clonotype was counted many times. The chain uses TRBV29-1 and TRBJ2-1, with TRBD1 matching over 9 bases. The CDR3 sequence is 12 residues long. V trimming: 4 bases; J trimming: 9 bases; junction bases outside the gene matches: 4. Germline-derived CDR1 and CDR2 are SQVTM and ANQGSEA. CDR3 sequence: CSVGDRVAEQFF. DNA of the CDR3: TGCAGCGTTGGGGACAGGGTGGCTGAGCAGTTCTTC.

In its sample, this clonotype was seen many times. The rearrangement uses TRBV13 and TRBJ2-1; D is perhaps TRBD2 (7 bases). CDR1 and CDR2 from the germline V gene are PRHDT and FYEKMQ (reference sequence). The CDR3 covers 14 residues. V shed 5 bases and J shed 9 bases, with 17 bases lying between them. This CDR3 reads CASSQTRGPGEQFF. The CDR3, as DNA: TGTGCCAGCAGCCAGACGCGGGGGCCCGGTGAGCAGTTCTTC.